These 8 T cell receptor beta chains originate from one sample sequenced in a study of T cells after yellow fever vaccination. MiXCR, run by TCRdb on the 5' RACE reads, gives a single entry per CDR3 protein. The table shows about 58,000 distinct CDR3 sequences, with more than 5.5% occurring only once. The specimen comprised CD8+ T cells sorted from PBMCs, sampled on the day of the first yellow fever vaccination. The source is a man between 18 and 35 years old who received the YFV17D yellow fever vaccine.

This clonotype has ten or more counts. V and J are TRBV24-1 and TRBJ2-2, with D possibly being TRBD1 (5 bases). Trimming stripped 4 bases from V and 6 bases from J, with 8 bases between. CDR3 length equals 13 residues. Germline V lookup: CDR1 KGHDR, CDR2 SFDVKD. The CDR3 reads CATSETGSGELFF. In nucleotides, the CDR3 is TGTGCCACCAGTGAAACAGGTTCCGGGGAGCTGTTTTTT.

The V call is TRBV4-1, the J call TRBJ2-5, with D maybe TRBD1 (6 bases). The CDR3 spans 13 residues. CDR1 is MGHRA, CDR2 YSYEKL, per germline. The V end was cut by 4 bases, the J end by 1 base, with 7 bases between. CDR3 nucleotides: TGCGCCAGCAGCCTAGGGGGCCAAGAGACCCAGTACTTC. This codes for CASSLGGQETQYF.

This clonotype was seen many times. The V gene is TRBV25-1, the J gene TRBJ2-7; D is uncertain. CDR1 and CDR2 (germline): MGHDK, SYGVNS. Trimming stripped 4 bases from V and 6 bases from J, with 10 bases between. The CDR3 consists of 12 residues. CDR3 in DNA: TGTGCCAGCAGTGTGTCCGGGCGCGAGCAGTACTTC. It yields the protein CASSVSGREQYF.

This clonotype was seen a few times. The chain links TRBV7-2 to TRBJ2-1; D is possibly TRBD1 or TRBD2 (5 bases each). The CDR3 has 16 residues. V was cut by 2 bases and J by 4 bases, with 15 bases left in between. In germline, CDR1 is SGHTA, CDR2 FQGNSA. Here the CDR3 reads CASSLSLARGYNEQFF. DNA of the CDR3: TGTGCCAGCAGCTTATCGCTGGCGAGGGGTTACAATGAGCAGTTCTTC.

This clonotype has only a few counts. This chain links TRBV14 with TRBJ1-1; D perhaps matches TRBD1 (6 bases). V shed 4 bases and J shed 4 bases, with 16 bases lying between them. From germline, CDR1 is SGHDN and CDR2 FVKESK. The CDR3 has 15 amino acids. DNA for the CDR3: TGTGCCAGCAGCCCCATGGGGGGGGCGATCACTGAAGCTTTCTTT. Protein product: CASSPMGGAITEAFF.

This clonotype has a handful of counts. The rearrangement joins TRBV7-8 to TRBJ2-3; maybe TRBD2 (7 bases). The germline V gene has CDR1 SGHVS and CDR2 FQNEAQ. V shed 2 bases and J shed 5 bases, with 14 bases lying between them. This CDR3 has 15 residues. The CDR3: CASSLQFGGQDTQYF. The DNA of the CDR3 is TGTGCCAGCAGCTTACAATTCGGGGGGCAAGATACGCAGTATTTT.

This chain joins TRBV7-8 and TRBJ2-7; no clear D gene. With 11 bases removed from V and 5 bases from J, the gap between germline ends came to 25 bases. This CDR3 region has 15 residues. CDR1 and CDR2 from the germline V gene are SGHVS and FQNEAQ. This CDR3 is CAGTSRPRLNNEQYV. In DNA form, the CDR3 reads TGTGCCGGCACCTCTCGCCCCCGTTTGAACAACGAGCAGTACGTC.

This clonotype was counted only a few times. CDR3 in DNA: TGTGCCAGCAGCTTATCCCCCGGGACAGCGAACACTGAAGCTTTCTTT. This encodes CASSLSPGTANTEAFF. V is TRBV7-9 and J is TRBJ1-1; TRBD1 matches at 7 bases. This CDR3 has 16 amino acids. Looked up from germline, CDR1 is SEHNR and CDR2 is FQNEAQ (reference sequence). J was trimmed by 1 base and V by 2 bases; bases with no gene match: 7.